A selection of T cell receptor beta chains follows, all from one sample in a study of CD8 T cells in ankylosing spondylitis. TCRdb redid the calling of the 5' RACE reads with MiXCR, one entry per CDR3 protein. The sample shows about 39,000 distinct CDR3 sequences, around 3.8% of them seen only once. The sample comprised blood, either unsorted or a sorted T cell fraction (not recorded which). The receptors shown here come from a female donor with ankylosing spondylitis or in good health (not recorded which). CDR3s include the opening cysteine and the closing phenylalanine or tryptophan.

cdr3_length v_call cdr3_aa
16 TRBV9 CASSVDEQPRTDTQYF
14 TRBV9 CASSLSPQGETQYF
13 TRBV9 CASSVEALDEQYF
14 TRBV9 CASSVAGSNQPQHF
13 TRBV9 CASSALAPGELFF
14 TRBV9 CASSVAGGNQPQHF
12 TRBV9 CASSVGSDRLTF
14 TRBV9 CASSVRGGSGEQYF
15 TRBV9 CASSIRDGLSEKLFF
13 TRBV9 CASSAEDGLEQYF
17 TRBV9 CASSVEGISPHPTEAFF
13 TRBV9 CASSPALDNEQFF
17 TRBV9 CASSVAPSGGPAGEQYF
15 TRBV9 CASSFSSGYGNTIYF
16 TRBV9 CASSVATGLNTGELFF
15 TRBV9 CASSVGGRDSYEQYF
15 TRBV9 CASSATSGGAAEQYF
15 TRBV9 CASSELAGDYNEQFF
13 TRBV9 CASSTRGPGELFF
11 TRBV27 CASSRNQPQHF
17 TRBV9 CASSVQGRGGIYNEQFF
14 TRBV9 CASSATSYGTEAFF
19 TRBV9 CASSVGLAGAGALQETQYF
12 TRBV9 CASSVTSETQYF
16 TRBV9 CASSASTGLSASPLHF
16 TRBV9 CASSAGTSGGAETQYF
15 TRBV9 CASSVAGGLQETQYF
14 TRBV9 CASSGRYPDEKLFF
16 TRBV9 CASSVVPSGGGETQYF
14 TRBV9 CASSVGGADTEAFF
13 TRBV9 CASSVGVANVLTF
15 TRBV9 CASSAWDRGATEAFF
14 TRBV9 CASSAGTDSYEQYF
13 TRBV9 CASSRETGYGYTF
15 TRBV9 CASSPRWDMNTEAFF
13 TRBV9 CASSLGVNSPLHF
17 TRBV9 CASSERAAGGPSDTQYF
17 TRBV9 CASSVATVASGDNEQFF
16 TRBV9 CASSVEGRTAYNEQFF
18 TRBV9 CASSSQTRPSSSYNKQFF
13 TRBV9 CASSVAPTYEQYF
15 TRBV9 CASSAGRNSNQPQHF
17 TRBV9 CASSPRTSGGVSDTQYF
15 TRBV9 CASSVVDRANTEAFF
16 TRBV9 CASSGELAGGVETQYF
15 TRBV9 CASSREGGYSSPLHF
13 TRBV9 CASSMGQPYEQYF
15 TRBV9 CASSVDLLTSYEQYF
15 TRBV9 CASSTRSGTGETQYF
16 TRBV9 CASSRTEGSGANVLTF
17 TRBV9 CASSVEPSISWPGELFF
16 TRBV9 CASSTPLGGGNYGYTF
16 TRBV9 CASSVDEGGTTYEQYF
12 TRBV9 CASSVGSNEQFF
14 TRBV9 CASSAGDSWYEQYF
17 TRBV9 CASSVGGGTPQGETQYF
13 TRBV9 CASSGTSRSGYTF
13 TRBV9 CASSVRGIHEQFF
15 TRBV9 CASSVGQDSGNTIYF
13 TRBV9 CASSAADGYEQYF